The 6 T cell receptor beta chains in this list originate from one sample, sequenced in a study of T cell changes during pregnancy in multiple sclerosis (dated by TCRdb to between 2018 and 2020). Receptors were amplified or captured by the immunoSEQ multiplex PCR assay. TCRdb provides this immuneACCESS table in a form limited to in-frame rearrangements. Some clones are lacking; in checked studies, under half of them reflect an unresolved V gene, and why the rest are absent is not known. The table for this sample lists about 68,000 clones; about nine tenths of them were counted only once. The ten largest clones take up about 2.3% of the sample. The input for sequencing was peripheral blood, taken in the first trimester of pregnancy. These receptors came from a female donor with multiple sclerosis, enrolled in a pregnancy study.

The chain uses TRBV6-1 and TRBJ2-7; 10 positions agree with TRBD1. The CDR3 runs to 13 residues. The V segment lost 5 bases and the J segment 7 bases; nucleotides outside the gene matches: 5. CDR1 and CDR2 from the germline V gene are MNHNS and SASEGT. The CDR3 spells CASSTDRGQEQYF. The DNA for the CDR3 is TGTGCCAGCAGTACTGACAGGGGGCAAGAGCAGTACTTC.

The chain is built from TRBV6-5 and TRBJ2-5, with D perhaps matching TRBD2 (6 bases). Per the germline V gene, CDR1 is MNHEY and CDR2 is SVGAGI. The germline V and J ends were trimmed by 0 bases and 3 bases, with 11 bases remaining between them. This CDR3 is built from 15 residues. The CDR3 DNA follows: TGTGCCAGCAGTTACTCTGGTAGCGGTGAAGAGACCCAGTACTTC. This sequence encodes CASSYSGSGEETQYF.

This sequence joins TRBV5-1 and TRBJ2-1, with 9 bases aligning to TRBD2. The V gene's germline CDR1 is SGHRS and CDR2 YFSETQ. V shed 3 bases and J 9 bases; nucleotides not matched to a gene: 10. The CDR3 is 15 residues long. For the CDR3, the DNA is TGCGCCAGCAGCTCAACCGGGACTAGCTTGCCTGAGCAGTTCTTC. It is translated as CASSSTGTSLPEQFF.

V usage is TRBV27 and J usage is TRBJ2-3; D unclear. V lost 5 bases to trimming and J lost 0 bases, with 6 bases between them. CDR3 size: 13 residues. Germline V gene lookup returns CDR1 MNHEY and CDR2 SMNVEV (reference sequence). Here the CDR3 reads CASSHRSTDTQYF. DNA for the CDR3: TGTGCCAGCAGTCACAGAAGCACAGATACGCAGTATTTT.

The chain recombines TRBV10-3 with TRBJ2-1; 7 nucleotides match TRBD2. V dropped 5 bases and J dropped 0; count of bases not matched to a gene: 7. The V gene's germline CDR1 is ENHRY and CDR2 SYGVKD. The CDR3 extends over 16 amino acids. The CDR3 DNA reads TGTGCCATCAGTCTACTAGCGACCCACTCCTACAATGAGCAGTTCTTC. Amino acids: CAISLLATHSYNEQFF.

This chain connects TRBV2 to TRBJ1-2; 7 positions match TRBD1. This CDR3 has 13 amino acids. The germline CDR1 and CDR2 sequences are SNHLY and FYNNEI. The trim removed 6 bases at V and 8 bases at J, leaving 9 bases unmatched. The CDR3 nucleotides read TGTGCCAGCAGGACCGAGACAGGGTCCGGCTACACCTTC. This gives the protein CASRTETGSGYTF.